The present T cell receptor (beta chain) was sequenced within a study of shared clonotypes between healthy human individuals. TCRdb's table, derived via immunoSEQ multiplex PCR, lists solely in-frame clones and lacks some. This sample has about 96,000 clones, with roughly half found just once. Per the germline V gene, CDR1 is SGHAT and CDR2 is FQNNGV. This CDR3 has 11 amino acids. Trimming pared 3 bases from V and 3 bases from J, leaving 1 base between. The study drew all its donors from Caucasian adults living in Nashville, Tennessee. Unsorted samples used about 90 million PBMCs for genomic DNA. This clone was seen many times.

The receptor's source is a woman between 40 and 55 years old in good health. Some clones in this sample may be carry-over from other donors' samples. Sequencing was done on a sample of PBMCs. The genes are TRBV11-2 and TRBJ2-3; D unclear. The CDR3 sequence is CASSFTDTQYF. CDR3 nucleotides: TGTGCCAGCAGCTTTACAGATACGCAGTATTTT.